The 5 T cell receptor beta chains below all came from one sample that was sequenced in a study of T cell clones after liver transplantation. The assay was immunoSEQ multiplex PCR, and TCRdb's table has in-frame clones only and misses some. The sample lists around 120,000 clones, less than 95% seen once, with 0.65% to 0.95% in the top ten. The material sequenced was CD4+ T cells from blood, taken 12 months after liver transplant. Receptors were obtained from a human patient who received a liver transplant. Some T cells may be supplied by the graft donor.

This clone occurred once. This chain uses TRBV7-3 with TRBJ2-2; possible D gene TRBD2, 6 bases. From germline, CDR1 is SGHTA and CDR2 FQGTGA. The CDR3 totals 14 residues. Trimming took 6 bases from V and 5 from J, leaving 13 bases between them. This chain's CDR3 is CASSRARETGELFF. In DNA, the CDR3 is TGTGCCAGCAGTCGCGCGCGGGAAACCGGGGAGCTGTTTTTT.

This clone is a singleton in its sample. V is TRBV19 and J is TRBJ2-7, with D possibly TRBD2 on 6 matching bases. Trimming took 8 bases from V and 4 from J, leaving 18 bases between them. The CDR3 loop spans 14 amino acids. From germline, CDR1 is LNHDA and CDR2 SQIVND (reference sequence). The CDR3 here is CASSRADYQYEQYF. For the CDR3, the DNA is TGTGCCAGTTCGAGGGCGGACTACCAATACGAGCAGTACTTC. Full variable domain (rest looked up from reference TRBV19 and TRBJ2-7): DGGITQSPKYLFRKEGQNVTLSCEQNLNHDAMYWYRQDPGQGLRLIYYSQIVNDFQKGDIAEGYSVSREKKESFPLTVTSAQKNPTAFYLCASSRADYQYEQYFGPGTRLTVT.

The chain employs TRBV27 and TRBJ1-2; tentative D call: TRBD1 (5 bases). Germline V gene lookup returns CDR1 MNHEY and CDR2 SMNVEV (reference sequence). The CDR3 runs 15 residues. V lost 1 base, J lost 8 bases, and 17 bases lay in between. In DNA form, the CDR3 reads TGTGCCAGCAGTTTATACCCGGACACCGGATCCGGCTACACCTTC. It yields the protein CASSLYPDTGSGYTF.

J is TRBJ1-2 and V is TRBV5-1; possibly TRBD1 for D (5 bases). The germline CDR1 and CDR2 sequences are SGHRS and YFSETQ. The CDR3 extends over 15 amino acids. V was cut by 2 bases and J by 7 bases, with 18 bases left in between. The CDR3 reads CASSFLQGFGTGYTF. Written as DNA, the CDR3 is TGCGCCAGCAGCTTTTTGCAGGGCTTTGGAACTGGCTACACCTTC.

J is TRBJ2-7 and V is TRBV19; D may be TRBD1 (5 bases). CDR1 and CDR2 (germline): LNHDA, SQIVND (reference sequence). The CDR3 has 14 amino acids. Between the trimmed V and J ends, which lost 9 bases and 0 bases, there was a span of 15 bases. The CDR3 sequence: CASSREQASYEQYF. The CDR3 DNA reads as TGTGCCAGCAGTCGTGAACAGGCCTCCTACGAGCAGTACTTC.